Sequencing of this T cell receptor (beta chain) was carried out in a study of blood T cell repertoires in COVID-19. Looking at the study overall: Sites across the United States, Italy and Spain contributed samples from acute and convalescent COVID-19. T cells, B-cell-depleted T cells, or PBMCs supplied cDNA or gDNA.

From germline, CDR1 is KGHSH and CDR2 LQKENI. V lost 3 bases and J lost 5; bases outside the gene matches: 4. The CDR3 loop spans 14 amino acids. This clone came up once. Per the original methods: Estimates of nucleated cell counts were drawn from the amplification of reference gene primers. TCRdb's copy holds only in-frame clones and misses some; the assay was immunoSEQ multiplex PCR. Clonal size and the V and J genes are those of that table, whereas D and trimming came from the DNA. The sample has 350,000 to 550,000 clones; 80% to 90% are singletons. This chain links TRBV18 with TRBJ2-3; 8 nucleotides match TRBD2. Sequencing was performed on peripheral blood. The receptor was isolated from a woman aged 30 to 39 with acute or convalescent COVID-19. In DNA form, the CDR3 reads TGTGCCAGCTCACCGCGGACTAGCCAAGATACGCAGTATTTT. Its protein product is CASSPRTSQDTQYF.